Shown below are 30 T cell receptor beta chains from a single sample sequenced in a study of siplizumab effects on memory and regulatory T cells. The repertoire was sequenced with immunoSEQ multiplex PCR; TCRdb's copy has only in-frame clones and lacks some. The repertoire holds approximately 60,000 clones, 70% to 80% seen once, with about 0.42% in the top ten. The sequencing sample was made of memory CD4+ T cells sorted from blood. The receptors here all came from a human donor in good health.

The chain combines TRBV14 with TRBJ2-3; TRBD1 is a possible D gene (5 bases). In germline, CDR1 is SGHDN, CDR2 FVKESK. This CDR3 is 18 amino acids long. With 0 bases removed from V and 6 bases from J, the gap between germline ends came to 22 bases. The CDR3 region is CASSQDPRTPPFRDTQYF. The CDR3 nucleotides read TGTGCCAGCAGCCAAGATCCCCGGACACCCCCCTTCAGGGATACGCAGTATTTT.

The CDR3 DNA is TGCGCCAGCAGCCAAGTGGACATTCTCTCCTACAATGAGCAGTTCTTC. It codes for CASSQVDILSYNEQFF. The J gene is TRBJ2-1, the V gene TRBV4-1, with D perhaps matching TRBD1 (5 bases). Germline CDR1 MGHRA, CDR2 YSYEKL. This CDR3 comprises 16 residues. V was shortened by 1 base and J by 0 bases, with 10 bases between the two germline ends.

The chain is built from TRBV6-6 and TRBJ1-5; TRBD1 aligns across 10 bases. Germline assignment: CDR1 MNHNY and CDR2 SVGAGI (reference sequence). CDR3 length: 15 residues. The V gene end was trimmed by 6 bases and the J gene end by 1 base; junction bases not matched to a gene: 3. The CDR3 is CASSPGQGSNQPQHF. The CDR3 nucleotides read TGTGCCAGCAGCCCGGGACAGGGGAGCAATCAGCCCCAGCATTTT.

The chain joins TRBV19 to TRBJ1-6; 7 bases match TRBD1. The germline gives CDR1 LNHDA, CDR2 SQIVND (reference sequence). Losses at the gene ends were 5 bases for V and 14 bases for J; bases not matched to a gene: 12. The CDR3 spans 14 residues. CDR3 coding DNA: TGTGCCAGTAGTCCGGACAGGCTCCTTGGCACCCTCCACTTT. This codes for CASSPDRLLGTLHF. The full variable domain, its missing parts supplied by reference TRBV19 and TRBJ1-6, is DGGITQSPKYLFRKEGQNVTLSCEQNLNHDAMYWYRQDPGQGLRLIYYSQIVNDFQKGDIAEGYSVSREKKESFPLTVTSAQKNPTAFYLCASSPDRLLGTLHFGNGTRLTVT.

This sequence joins TRBV6-1 and TRBJ1-2; 10 bases match TRBD1. This CDR3 contains 15 residues. Germline CDR1 MNHNS, CDR2 SASEGT. Trimming cost V 5 bases and J 4 bases; bases outside gene matches: 7. This CDR3 is CASSTRTGGGYGYTF. The CDR3 coding sequence is TGTGCCAGCAGTACCCGGACAGGGGGAGGCTATGGCTACACCTTC.

The chain joins TRBV4-2 to TRBJ2-1; no firm D call. The CDR3 totals 14 residues. CDR1 LGHNA and CDR2 YNFKEQ come from the germline V gene. V shed 4 bases and J shed 3 bases, with 10 bases lying between them. The CDR3 nucleotides are TGTGCCAGCAGCCCGACCCCTCTCTACAATGAGCAGTTCTTC. This gives the protein CASSPTPLYNEQFF.

The chain recombines TRBV5-5 with TRBJ1-2; TRBD1 might be the D (6 bases). The germline CDR1 and CDR2 sequences are SGHKS and YYEKEE (reference sequence). The CDR3 runs to 15 residues. The ends were cut back, 4 bases at V and 0 bases at J, with 13 bases in the middle. The CDR3 DNA follows: TGTGCCAGCAGCCTCGGGGGGCCTTCTAACTATGGCTACACCTTC. It yields the protein CASSLGGPSNYGYTF.

This clone is a singleton in its sample. The chain combines TRBV2 with TRBJ2-3, with 8 nucleotides matching TRBD2. CDR3 size: 15 residues. The V segment lost 7 bases and the J segment 2 bases; nucleotides outside the gene matches: 8. From germline, CDR1 is SNHLY and CDR2 FYNNEI. Here the CDR3 DNA reads TGTGCCAGCAAGAGCGCTAGCGGGTACACAGATACGCAGTATTTT. It yields the protein CASKSASGYTDTQYF.

V and J are TRBV2 and TRBJ1-2; maybe TRBD1 (5 bases). The CDR3 covers 15 residues. Trimming took 7 bases from V and 5 from J, leaving 20 bases between them. Germline CDR1 SNHLY, CDR2 FYNNEI. CDR3: CASTFGGLGDYGYTF. In nucleotides, the CDR3 is TGTGCCAGCACTTTTGGGGGTTTGGGGGATTATGGCTACACCTTC.

This clone was detected a few times. The V gene is TRBV19, the J gene TRBJ1-5; no clear D. Germline assignment: CDR1 LNHDA and CDR2 SQIVND (reference sequence). This CDR3 is built from 13 residues. V was clipped by 6 bases and J by 6 bases, with 12 bases between them. The CDR3 is CASRGWVAQPQHF. The CDR3 DNA reads as TGTGCCAGTAGGGGATGGGTCGCTCAGCCCCAGCATTTT.

This chain links TRBV19 with TRBJ2-3; no clear D. The V end was cut by 10 bases, the J end by 0 bases, with 11 bases between. The length of the CDR3 is 13 residues. Looked up from germline, CDR1 is LNHDA and CDR2 is SQIVND (reference sequence). CDR3 sequence (DNA): TGTGCCACAAGGGCTCCGAGCACAGATACGCAGTATTTT. Its translation: CATRAPSTDTQYF.

Here the CDR3 DNA reads TGTGCCAGCAGTGCCCGGACAGCCGATCAGCCCCAGCATTTT. It specifies CASSARTADQPQHF. The chain employs TRBV6-5 and TRBJ1-5; maybe TRBD1 (6 bases). The CDR3 consists of 14 residues. Germline assignment: CDR1 MNHEY and CDR2 SVGAGI. V dropped 5 bases and J dropped 5 bases, with 13 bases sitting between them.

This clone came up a few times. The chain carries TRBV7-9 and TRBJ1-2; D remains ambiguous. The CDR3 contains 15 residues. CDR1 and CDR2 (germline): SEHNR, FQNEAQ (reference sequence). With 3 bases removed from V and 8 bases from J, the gap between germline ends came to 19 bases. CDR3 in amino acids: CASSFPQTVTDGYTF. In DNA form, the CDR3 reads TGTGCCAGCAGCTTCCCCCAGACGGTGACGGACGGCTACACCTTC.

The CDR3 here is CASSRAEGGGYGYTF. The CDR3, as DNA: TGTGCCAGCTCCCGGGCCGAGGGAGGGGGCTATGGCTACACCTTC. The V gene is TRBV18, the J gene TRBJ1-2; D possibly corresponds to TRBD1 (6 bases). The CDR3 covers 15 residues. CDR1 is KGHSH, CDR2 LQKENI, per germline. V was clipped by 6 bases and J by 4 bases, with 18 bases between them.

This chain joins TRBV7-8 and TRBJ2-2; D remains unclear. The CDR3 length is 13 residues. Germline assignment: CDR1 SGHVS and CDR2 FQNEAQ. V was cut by 4 bases and J by 2 bases, with 5 bases left in between. CDR3 protein: CASSSRNTGELFF. In nucleotides, the CDR3 is TGTGCCAGCAGCTCCAGAAACACCGGGGAGCTGTTTTTT.

The gene calls are TRBV5-6 and TRBJ2-1, with D perhaps matching TRBD1 (6 bases). This CDR3 comprises 16 residues. Germline V gene data show CDR1 as SGHDT and CDR2 as YYEEEE. The V and J ends lost 6 bases and 7 bases respectively, with 23 bases between them. CDR3 nucleotide sequence: TGTGCCAGCATCTACGTGGCGAGAGGGGGACGGAATGAGCAGTTCTTC. Protein: CASIYVARGGRNEQFF.

The chain links TRBV18 to TRBJ2-5; 7 bases agree with TRBD2. The junction had 6 bases not matched to a gene; V was cut back by 1 base and J by 4 bases. Germline CDR1 KGHSH, CDR2 LQKENI. The CDR3 contains 15 residues. In DNA form, the CDR3 reads TGTGCCAGCTCACCACTAAGCGGGGAGGGAGAGACCCAGTACTTC. Its translation is CASSPLSGEGETQYF.

This chain joins TRBV2 and TRBJ2-1; 10 bases are shared with TRBD2. The CDR3 covers 16 residues. J was trimmed by 7 bases and V by 6 bases; bases with no gene match: 12. CDR1 is SNHLY and CDR2 is FYNNEI in the germline V gene. The CDR3 sequence: CASRDRSGGLGNEQFF. The CDR3 DNA follows: TGTGCCAGCAGGGATCGTAGCGGGGGGCTTGGAAATGAGCAGTTCTTC.

This clone was detected once. The chain recombines TRBV6-4 with TRBJ2-1, with TRBD2 matching over 9 bases. After removal of 0 bases from V and 2 bases from J, the junction contained 5 bases not matched to a gene. CDR3 length: 17 amino acids. Germline loops: CDR1 MRHNA, CDR2 SNTAGT. The CDR3 DNA follows: TGTGCCAGCAGTGACTCGGCGGGAGGGGCCGCCTACAATGAGCAGTTCTTC. As protein: CASSDSAGGAAYNEQFF.

The rearrangement joins TRBV19 to TRBJ1-6, with D unresolved. Trimming removed 3 bases from V and 9 bases from J, with 12 bases in between. The CDR3 length is 14 residues. Germline V gene lookup returns CDR1 LNHDA and CDR2 SQIVND (reference sequence). Here the CDR3 DNA reads TGTGCCAGTAGTATTGGCCAGAGTGGTTCACCCCTCCACTTT. Translated, it gives CASSIGQSGSPLHF.

The chain uses TRBV5-6 and TRBJ1-2; 10 bases are shared with TRBD1. The CDR3 loop spans 16 amino acids. The germline V gene encodes CDR1 SGHDT and CDR2 YYEEEE. The V segment lost 2 bases and the J segment 9 bases; nucleotides outside the gene matches: 13. As DNA, the CDR3 is TGTGCCAGCAGCTTTGTTCGGACAGGGGGTCGAAATAGCTACACCTTC. This codes for CASSFVRTGGRNSYTF.

V usage is TRBV6-6 and J usage is TRBJ1-4; D unclear. CDR1 MNHNY and CDR2 SVGAGI come from the germline V gene (reference sequence). V was trimmed by 8 bases and J by 8 bases, leaving 15 bases between them. This CDR3 has 13 residues. CDR3 in amino acids: CASRRGLGEKLFF. The DNA of the CDR3 is TGTGCCAGCCGAAGAGGACTGGGAGAAAAACTGTTTTTT.

The genes are TRBV5-1 and TRBJ1-2; TRBD1 aligns across 7 bases. This CDR3 spans 16 amino acids. Per the germline V gene, CDR1 is SGHRS and CDR2 is YFSETQ. V lost 4 bases to trimming and J lost 4 bases; unmatched junction nucleotides: 13. The CDR3 DNA reads as TGCGCCAGCAGCGACGAACAGGGGACGAAGGGCTATGGCTACACCTTC. The encoded protein is CASSDEQGTKGYGYTF. Full variable domain (outside the CDR3, taken from reference TRBV5-1 and TRBJ1-2): KAGVTQTPRYLIKTRGQQVTLSCSPISGHRSVSWYQQTPGQGLQFLFEYFSETQRNKGNFPGRFSGRQFSNSRSEMNVSTLELGDSALYLCASSDEQGTKGYGYTFGSGTRLTVV.

This rearrangement joins TRBV6-5 to TRBJ2-7, with no clear D. The ends were cut back, 0 bases at V and 0 bases at J, with 9 bases in the middle. CDR3 length equals 15 residues. Germline V lookup: CDR1 MNHEY, CDR2 SVGAGI. The CDR3 region is CASSYSRPSSYEQYF. Here the CDR3 DNA reads TGTGCCAGCAGTTACTCGCGTCCCAGCTCCTACGAGCAGTACTTC.

In DNA, the CDR3 is TGTGCCAGCAGCCAAGACCTCCGGTTAGCGGGGGCTGGCGAGCAGTACTTC. It codes for CASSQDLRLAGAGEQYF. V usage is TRBV5-4 and J usage is TRBJ2-7, with 9 bases lining up with TRBD2. Germline CDR1 SGHNT, CDR2 YYREEE (reference sequence). V dropped 4 bases and J dropped 6; count of bases not matched to a gene: 17. CDR3 size: 17 residues.

V and J are TRBV5-4 and TRBJ1-2; maybe TRBD1 (6 bases). V shed 0 bases and J shed 8 bases, with 14 bases lying between them. Germline assignment: CDR1 SGHNT and CDR2 YYREEE (reference sequence). There are 14 residues in the CDR3. The CDR3 DNA sequence: TGTGCCAGCAGCTTGGAACAGGGTGGTTTCGGCTACACCTTC. Its protein is CASSLEQGGFGYTF.

This rearrangement joins TRBV7-2 to TRBJ2-3; the match to TRBD2 covers 11 bases. The CDR3 spans 16 residues. The V segment lost 5 bases and the J segment 4 bases; nucleotides outside the gene matches: 8. Germline CDR1 and CDR2: SGHTA and FQGNSA. The CDR3 here is CASSLLAGGRSDTQYF. The CDR3 DNA reads as TGTGCCAGCAGCCTTCTAGCGGGGGGCCGGTCAGATACGCAGTATTTT.

The chain has TRBV10-1 and TRBJ2-1; D may correspond to TRBD1 or TRBD2 (5 bases each). This CDR3 is 15 amino acids long. Germline assignment: CDR1 WNHNN and CDR2 SYGVQD (reference sequence). V lost 4 bases to trimming and J lost 8 bases, with 18 bases between them. In DNA form, the CDR3 reads TGCGCCAGCAGTGGGTTTGGGGGACCTACGGATGAGCAGTTCTTC. Protein sequence: CASSGFGGPTDEQFF.

This chain connects TRBV6-1 to TRBJ1-5, with TRBD1 identical over 9 bases. The length of the CDR3 is 16 residues. Germline-derived CDR1 and CDR2 are MNHNS and SASEGT. The J segment lost 6 bases and the V segment lost 4 bases, leaving 10 bases of the junction unmatched. This CDR3 is CASSGRDRDVAQPQHF. The CDR3 coding sequence is TGTGCCAGCAGTGGCCGGGACAGGGATGTCGCTCAGCCCCAGCATTTT.

V is TRBV25-1 and J is TRBJ2-7; D gene ambiguous. The germline CDR1 and CDR2 sequences are MGHDK and SYGVNS. This CDR3 has 14 amino acids. V was trimmed by 3 bases and J by 1 base, leaving 10 bases between them. CDR3: CASSDVPPSYEQYF. CDR3 DNA: TGTGCCAGCAGTGATGTCCCGCCTTCCTACGAGCAGTACTTC.